The 11 T cell receptor beta chains presented below share a single source sample, sequenced in a study of molecular identifiers for immune sequencing clone quantification. TCRdb itself ran the PCR reads through MiXCR, one entry per CDR3 protein. The sample lists approximately 550,000 distinct CDR3 sequences; 25% were seen once. Specimen: naive CD8+ T cells from blood, with Jurkat cell RNA spiked in. Subset defined: FACS-sorted CD8+CD4-CCR7+CD45RA+ naive T cells. The receptors come from a human donor in good health. Some libraries in this study had Jurkat cell RNA spiked in.

This clonotype was observed a few times. The chain is built from TRBV13 and TRBJ1-5, with unresolved D. V shed 4 bases and J shed 2 bases, with 18 bases lying between them. This CDR3 has 17 residues. The germline gives CDR1 PRHDT, CDR2 FYEKMQ (reference sequence). Written as DNA, the CDR3 is TGTGCCAGCAGCTCGGGGATGCTCGACGTGCGCAATCAGCCCCAGCATTTT. This codes for CASSSGMLDVRNQPQHF.

The chain couples TRBV5-1 to TRBJ1-5, with 8 bases fitting TRBD1. CDR1 SGHRS and CDR2 YFSETQ come from the germline V gene. The CDR3 covers 15 residues. The V gene end was trimmed by 0 bases and the J gene end by 5 bases; junction bases not matched to a gene: 4. The CDR3 spells CASSLEAGGYQPQHF. Written as DNA, the CDR3 is TGCGCCAGCAGCTTGGAGGCAGGGGGCTATCAGCCCCAGCATTTT.

A few counts support this clonotype. The chain links TRBV11-2 to TRBJ2-5, with D tentatively TRBD1 (6 bases). Between the trimmed V and J ends, which lost 5 bases and 0 bases, there was a span of 19 bases. This CDR3 is 17 amino acids long. Per germline, CDR1 SGHAT and CDR2 FQNNGV. The CDR3 region is CASSLKTRGRYQETQYF. For the CDR3, the DNA is TGTGCCAGCAGCCTCAAAACCAGGGGACGATACCAAGAGACCCAGTACTTC.

This clonotype was picked up a small number of times. The rearrangement uses TRBV2 and TRBJ1-2; D is possibly TRBD1 (5 bases). Trimming pared 3 bases from V and 8 bases from J, leaving 19 bases between. CDR1 and CDR2 from the germline V gene are SNHLY and FYNNEI. CDR3 length equals 15 residues. The CDR3 spells CASSDRGRARLGYTF. In nucleotides, the CDR3 is TGTGCCAGCAGTGATCGGGGCAGGGCTCGTCTGGGCTACACCTTC.

V is TRBV5-3 and J is TRBJ2-7; possibly TRBD2 for D (5 bases). TRBV5-3 qualifies as an ORF whose function is uncertain. This CDR3 is built from 12 residues. The V end lost 9 bases, the J end lost 3 bases, and 13 bases lay between the germline ends. The DNA for the CDR3 is TGTGCCAACAGCTCCGGGAACTACGAGCAGTACTTC. It translates to CANSSGNYEQYF.

This chain uses TRBV12-3 or TRBV12-4 with TRBJ1-1; D is possibly TRBD1 (5 bases). The CDR3 covers 13 residues. V was cut by 6 bases and J by 6 bases, with 14 bases left in between. CDR3 sequence: CASSRGLLPEAFF. CDR3 coding DNA: TGTGCCAGCAGCCGGGGCCTCTTGCCTGAAGCTTTCTTT.

There are a few counts of this clonotype. The chain combines TRBV20-1 with TRBJ1-6; 7 bases align to TRBD1. V lost 1 base, J lost 7 bases, and 4 bases stayed unmatched. This CDR3 comprises 14 residues. CDR1 is DFQATT and CDR2 is SNEGSKA in the germline V gene (reference sequence). The CDR3: CSARGGQWNSPLHF. CDR3 coding DNA: TGCAGTGCTAGAGGGGGACAGTGGAATTCACCCCTCCACTTT.

This clonotype was seen a few times. The chain recombines TRBV7-9 with TRBJ1-4, with 7 bases lining up with TRBD1. This CDR3 has 16 residues. The trim removed 3 bases at V and 7 bases at J, leaving 11 bases unmatched. CDR1 and CDR2 (germline): SEHNR, FQNEAQ (reference sequence). CDR3 coding DNA: TGTGCCAGCAGCTTCCCAAGGGACAGTAATTCTGAAAAACTGTTTTTT. Its translation is CASSFPRDSNSEKLFF.

Worth noting for this clonotype: This may be a read error, as it is one base from a much larger clone. Given the absence of the conserved phenylalanine or tryptophan at the CDR3 end, a read error is likely. The rearrangement joins TRBV4-3 to TRBJ1-5, with D uncertain. CDR1 LGHNA and CDR2 YSLEER come from the germline V gene. There are 14 residues in the CDR3. V was cut by 0 bases and J by 8 bases, with 11 bases left in between. CDR3 protein: CASSQDRRKEPQHL. In DNA form, the CDR3 reads TGCGCCAGCAGCCAAGACAGGAGGAAGGAGCCCCAGCATCTT.

The V and J genes are TRBV21-1 and TRBJ2-7; the table's D gene call, TRBD2, was not cross checked with the DNA. TRBV21-1 is a pseudogene segment. This CDR3 has 16 amino acids. The CDR3 sequence: CASSDRLAGGRYEQYF. For the CDR3, the DNA is TGTGCCAGCAGCGATCGACTAGCGGGAGGACGGTACGAGCAGTACTTC.

This rearrangement joins TRBV10-3 to TRBJ1-1, with D perhaps TRBD1 (6 bases). The CDR3 loop spans 13 amino acids. Trimming took 6 bases from V and 4 from J, leaving 12 bases between them. CDR1 ENHRY and CDR2 SYGVKD come from the germline V gene. CDR3 sequence: CAISGLGATEAFF. DNA of the CDR3: TGTGCCATCAGCGGGCTGGGGGCCACTGAAGCTTTCTTT.